This entry is about one TCR beta chain. This entry belongs to a study of control samples from healthy donors and cancer patients. Method: immunoSEQ multiplex PCR; TCRdb's copy keeps in-frame clones and lacks some. The sample yields around 100,000 clones, about 91% seen once. Germline V gene data show CDR1 as MNHEY and CDR2 as SVGAGI. The CDR3 contains 13 residues. V was cut by 5 bases and J by 8 bases, with 15 bases left in between. This sequence was found in a woman in her late teens or twenties in good health. Sequencing used blood. V usage is TRBV6-5 and J usage is TRBJ1-2, with D possibly being TRBD1 (5 bases). CDR3 in amino acids: CASSTDTQEGYTF. The CDR3 nucleotides are TGTGCCAGCAGTACGGACACCCAGGAGGGCTACACCTTC.